This T cell receptor (beta chain) was identified during a study of blood T cell repertoires in COVID-19. Per the study methods: Nucleated cell number was recorded as an estimate derived from reference gene primer amplification. Generated by immunoSEQ multiplex PCR, the TCRdb table keeps only in-frame clones and is missing some. V, J and clone size reflect that table, while D and trimming were determined from the DNA. Of about 300,000 clones in the sample, 65% to 90% are singletons; the top ten hold 4% to 5%. Across about two dozen US areas, participants ranged in age from roughly 18 to 95 years. Donors in Cohort 3 counted as recovered after two negative PCRs, clearance, or symptom resolution. The germline V gene has CDR1 SGHRS and CDR2 YFSETQ. The CDR3 extends over 16 amino acids. V lost 2 bases to trimming and J lost 6 bases; unmatched junction nucleotides: 6.

The source of this sequence is a man aged 25 to 40 who had recovered from COVID-19. Sequenced: PBMCs or T cells enriched from blood (not recorded which). The chain carries TRBV5-1 and TRBJ2-2; 11 positions match TRBD2. Here the CDR3 reads CASSLARLAGPGELFF. CDR3 nucleotides: TGCGCCAGCAGCTTAGCCCGACTAGCGGGACCCGGGGAGCTGTTTTTT. Using reference TRBV5-1 and TRBJ2-2 for the parts outside the CDR3, the full variable domain is KAGVTQTPRYLIKTRGQQVTLSCSPISGHRSVSWYQQTPGQGLQFLFEYFSETQRNKGNFPGRFSGRQFSNSRSEMNVSTLELGDSALYLCASSLARLAGPGELFFGEGSRLTVL.